This section outlines one T cell receptor beta chain sequence together with its context. These data originate in a study of blood T cells in healthy people across ages. Germline V gene lookup returns CDR1 SQVTM and CDR2 ANQGSEA. This CDR3 contains 12 residues. V lost 7 bases, J lost 5 bases, and 12 bases lay in between. Alongside a J-beta primer mix, a sample-barcoded 5' primer served in a second PCR lasting roughly 6 to 11 cycles. TCRdb fed the 5' RACE reads into MiXCR, producing one record per CDR3 protein. This sample has about 800,000 distinct CDR3 sequences, with just under 25% found just once. These data were also reused for a study on T cells of mothers and their children.

This sequence was found in a boy younger than 18 in good health. The rearrangement uses TRBV29-1 and TRBJ2-4; D may be TRBD1 (5 bases). The sample was blood. The CDR3 DNA reads as TGCAGCGCTGGGGCTTGGGAAAACATTCAGTACTTC. It translates to CSAGAWENIQYF.